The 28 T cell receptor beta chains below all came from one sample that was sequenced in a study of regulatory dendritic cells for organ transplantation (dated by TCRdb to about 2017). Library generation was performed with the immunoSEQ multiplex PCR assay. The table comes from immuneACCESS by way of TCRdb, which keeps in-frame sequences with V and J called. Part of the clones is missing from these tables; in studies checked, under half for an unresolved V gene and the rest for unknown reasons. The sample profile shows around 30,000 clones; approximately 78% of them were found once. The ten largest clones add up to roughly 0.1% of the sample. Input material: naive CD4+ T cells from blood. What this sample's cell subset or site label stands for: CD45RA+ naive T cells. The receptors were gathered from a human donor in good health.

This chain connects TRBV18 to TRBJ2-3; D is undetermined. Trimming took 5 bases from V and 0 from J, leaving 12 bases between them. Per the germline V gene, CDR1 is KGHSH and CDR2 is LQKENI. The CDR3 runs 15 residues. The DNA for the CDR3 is TGTGCCAGCTCAGTAAATGCGGCTAGCACAGATACGCAGTATTTT. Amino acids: CASSVNAASTDTQYF. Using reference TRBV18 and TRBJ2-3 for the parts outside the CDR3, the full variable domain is NAGVMQNPRHLVRRRGQEARLRCSPMKGHSHVYWYRQLPEEGLKFMVYLQKENIIDESGMPKERFSAEFPKEGPSILRIQQVVRGDSAAYFCASSVNAASTDTQYFGPGTRLTVL.

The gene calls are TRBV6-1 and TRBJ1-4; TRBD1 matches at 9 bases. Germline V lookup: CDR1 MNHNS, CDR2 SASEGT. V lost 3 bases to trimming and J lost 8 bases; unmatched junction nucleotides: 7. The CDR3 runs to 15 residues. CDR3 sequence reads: CASSEQQGAGEKLFF. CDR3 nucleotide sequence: TGTGCCAGCAGTGAGCAACAGGGGGCGGGAGAAAAACTGTTTTTT.

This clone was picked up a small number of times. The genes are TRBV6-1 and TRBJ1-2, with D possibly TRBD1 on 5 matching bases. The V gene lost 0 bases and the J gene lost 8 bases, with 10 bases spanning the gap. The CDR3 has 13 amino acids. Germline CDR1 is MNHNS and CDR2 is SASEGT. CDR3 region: CASSEATGGGYTF. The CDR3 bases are TGTGCCAGCAGTGAAGCAACGGGGGGAGGCTACACCTTC.

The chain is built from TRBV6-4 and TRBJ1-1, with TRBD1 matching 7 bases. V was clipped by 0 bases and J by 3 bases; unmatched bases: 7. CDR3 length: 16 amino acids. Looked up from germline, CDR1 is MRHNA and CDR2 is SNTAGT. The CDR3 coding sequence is TGTGCCAGCAGTGACTCGAGGGGGCTGGGCGACACTGAAGCTTTCTTT. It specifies CASSDSRGLGDTEAFF.

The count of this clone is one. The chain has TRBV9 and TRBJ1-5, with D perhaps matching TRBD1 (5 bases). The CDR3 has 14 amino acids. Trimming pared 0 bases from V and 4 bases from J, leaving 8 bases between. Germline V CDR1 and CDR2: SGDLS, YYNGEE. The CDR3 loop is CASSVGAGNQPQHF. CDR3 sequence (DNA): TGTGCCAGCAGCGTAGGAGCAGGGAATCAGCCCCAGCATTTT.

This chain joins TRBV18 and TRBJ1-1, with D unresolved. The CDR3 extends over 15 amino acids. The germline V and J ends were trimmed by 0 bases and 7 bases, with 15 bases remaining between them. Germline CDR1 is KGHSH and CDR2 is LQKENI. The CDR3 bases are TGTGCCAGCTCACCACCGTCGACCCGGGGAGGTGAAGCTTTCTTT. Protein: CASSPPSTRGGEAFF.

DNA of the CDR3: TGTGCCAGCAGCCAAGGGGGGGGGCCGGGGTACCAAGAGACCCAGTACTTC. The encoded protein is CASSQGGGPGYQETQYF. The genes are TRBV4-2 and TRBJ2-5; tentative D call: TRBD2 (7 bases). The germline CDR1 and CDR2 sequences are LGHNA and YNFKEQ. V lost 1 base and J lost 0, with 15 bases in between. This CDR3 is 17 amino acids long.

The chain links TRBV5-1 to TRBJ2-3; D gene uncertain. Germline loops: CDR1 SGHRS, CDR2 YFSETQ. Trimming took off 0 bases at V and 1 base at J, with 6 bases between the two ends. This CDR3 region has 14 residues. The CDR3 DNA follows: TGCGCCAGCAGCTTGGAGCCGCGCACAGATACGCAGTATTTT. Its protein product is CASSLEPRTDTQYF.

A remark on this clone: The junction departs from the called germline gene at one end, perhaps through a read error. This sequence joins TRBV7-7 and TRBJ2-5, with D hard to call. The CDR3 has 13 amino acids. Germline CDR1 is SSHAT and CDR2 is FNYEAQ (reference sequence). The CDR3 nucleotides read TGTGCTAGCAGCCGTTCGTCCGAAGAGACCCAGTACTTC. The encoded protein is CASSRSSEETQYF.

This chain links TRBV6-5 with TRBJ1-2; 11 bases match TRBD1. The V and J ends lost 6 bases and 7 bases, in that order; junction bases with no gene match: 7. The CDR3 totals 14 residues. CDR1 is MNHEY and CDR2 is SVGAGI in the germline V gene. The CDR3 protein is CASRVPGQGGGYTF. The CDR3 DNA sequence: TGTGCCAGCAGGGTCCCGGGACAGGGGGGTGGCTACACCTTC.

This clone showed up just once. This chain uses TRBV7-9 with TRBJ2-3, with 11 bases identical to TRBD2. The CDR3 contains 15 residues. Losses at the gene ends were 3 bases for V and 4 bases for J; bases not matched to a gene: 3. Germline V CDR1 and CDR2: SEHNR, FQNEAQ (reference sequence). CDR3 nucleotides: TGTGCCAGCAGCTTCGCTAGCGGGGGGTCAGATACGCAGTATTTT. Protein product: CASSFASGGSDTQYF.

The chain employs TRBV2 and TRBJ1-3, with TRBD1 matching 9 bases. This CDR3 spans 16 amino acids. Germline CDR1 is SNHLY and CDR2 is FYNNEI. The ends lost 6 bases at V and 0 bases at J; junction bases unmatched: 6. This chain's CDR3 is CASRGGQGNSGNTIYF. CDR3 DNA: TGTGCCAGCAGAGGGGGACAGGGAAACTCTGGAAACACCATATATTTT.

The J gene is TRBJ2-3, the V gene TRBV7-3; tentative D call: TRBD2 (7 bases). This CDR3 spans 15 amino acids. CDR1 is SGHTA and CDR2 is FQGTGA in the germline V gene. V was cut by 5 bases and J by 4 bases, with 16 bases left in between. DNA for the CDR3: TGTGCCAGCAGCCTACTAGGGGGGGGCCCAGATACGCAGTATTTT. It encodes CASSLLGGGPDTQYF.

CDR3 in amino acids: CAISGTPGQPQHF. CDR3 nucleotide sequence: TGTGCCATCAGCGGGACACCAGGACAGCCCCAGCATTTT. V is TRBV10-3 and J is TRBJ1-5, with D perhaps matching TRBD1 (6 bases). This CDR3 spans 13 amino acids. V lost 6 bases to trimming and J lost 7 bases, with 13 bases between them. Germline CDR1 reads ENHRY; CDR2 reads SYGVKD.

CDR3 protein: CASSPRRDEKLFF. The CDR3 DNA sequence: TGTGCCAGCAGTCCCCGGAGAGATGAAAAACTGTTTTTT. V gene TRBV27 combines with J gene TRBJ1-4; D unresolved. The germline CDR1 and CDR2 sequences are MNHEY and SMNVEV (reference sequence). This CDR3 comprises 13 residues. V gave up 5 bases and J gave up 6 bases, with 10 bases separating them.

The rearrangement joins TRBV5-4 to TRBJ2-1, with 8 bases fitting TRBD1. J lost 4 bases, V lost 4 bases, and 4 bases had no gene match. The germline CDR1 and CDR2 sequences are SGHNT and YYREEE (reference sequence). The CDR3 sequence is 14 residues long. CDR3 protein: CASSPGGKYNEQFF. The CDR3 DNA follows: TGTGCCAGCAGCCCAGGGGGCAAATACAATGAGCAGTTCTTC.

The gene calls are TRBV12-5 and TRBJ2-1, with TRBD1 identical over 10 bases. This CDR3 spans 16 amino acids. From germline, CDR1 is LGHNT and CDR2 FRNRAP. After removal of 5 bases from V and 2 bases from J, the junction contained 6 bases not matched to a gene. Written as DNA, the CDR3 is TGTGCTAGTGGTACACGACAGGGGGCGACCTACAATGAGCAGTTCTTC. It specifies CASGTRQGATYNEQFF.

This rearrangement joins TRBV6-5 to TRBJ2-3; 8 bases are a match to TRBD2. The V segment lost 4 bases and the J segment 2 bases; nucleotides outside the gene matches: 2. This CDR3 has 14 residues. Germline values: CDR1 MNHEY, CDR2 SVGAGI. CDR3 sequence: CASSSGLATDTQYF. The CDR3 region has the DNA TGTGCCAGCAGTTCTGGACTAGCCACAGATACGCAGTATTTT.

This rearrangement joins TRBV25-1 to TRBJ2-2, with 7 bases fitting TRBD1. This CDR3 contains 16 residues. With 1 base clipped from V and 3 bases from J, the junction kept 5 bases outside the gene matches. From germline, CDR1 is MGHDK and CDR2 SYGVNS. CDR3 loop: CASSEWGTVDTGELFF. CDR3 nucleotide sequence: TGTGCCAGCAGTGAATGGGGGACAGTAGACACCGGGGAGCTGTTTTTT.

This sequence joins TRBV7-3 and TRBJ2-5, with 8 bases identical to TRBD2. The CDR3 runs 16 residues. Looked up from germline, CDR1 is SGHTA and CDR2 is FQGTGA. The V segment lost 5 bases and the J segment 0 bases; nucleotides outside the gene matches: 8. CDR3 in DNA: TGTGCCAGCAGCCCCACGGGCGGGGGGTACCAAGAGACCCAGTACTTC. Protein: CASSPTGGGYQETQYF.

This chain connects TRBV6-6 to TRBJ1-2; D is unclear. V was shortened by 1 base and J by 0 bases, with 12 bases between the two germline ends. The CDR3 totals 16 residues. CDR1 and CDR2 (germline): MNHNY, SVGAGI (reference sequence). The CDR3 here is CASSYYTTGPNYGYTF. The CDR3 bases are TGTGCCAGCAGTTACTACACTACGGGTCCTAACTATGGCTACACCTTC.

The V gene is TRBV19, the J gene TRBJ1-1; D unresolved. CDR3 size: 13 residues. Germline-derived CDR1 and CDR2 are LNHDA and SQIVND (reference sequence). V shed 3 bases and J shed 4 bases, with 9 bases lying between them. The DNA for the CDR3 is TGTGCCAGTAGTATGTCCCGAGGCACTGAAGCTTTCTTT. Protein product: CASSMSRGTEAFF.

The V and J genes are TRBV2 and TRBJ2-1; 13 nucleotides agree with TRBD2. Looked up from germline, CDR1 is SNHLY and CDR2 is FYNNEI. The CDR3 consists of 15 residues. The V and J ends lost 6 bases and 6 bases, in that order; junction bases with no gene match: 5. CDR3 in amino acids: CASSVRLAGGNEQFF. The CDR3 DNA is TGTGCCAGCAGCGTTAGACTAGCGGGGGGCAATGAGCAGTTCTTC.

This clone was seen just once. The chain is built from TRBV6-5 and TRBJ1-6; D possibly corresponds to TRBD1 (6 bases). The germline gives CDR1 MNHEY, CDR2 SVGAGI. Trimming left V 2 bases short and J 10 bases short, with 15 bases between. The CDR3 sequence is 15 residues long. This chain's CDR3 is CASSYERTVASPLHF. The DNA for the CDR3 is TGTGCCAGCAGTTACGAGCGGACAGTCGCCTCACCCCTCCACTTT.

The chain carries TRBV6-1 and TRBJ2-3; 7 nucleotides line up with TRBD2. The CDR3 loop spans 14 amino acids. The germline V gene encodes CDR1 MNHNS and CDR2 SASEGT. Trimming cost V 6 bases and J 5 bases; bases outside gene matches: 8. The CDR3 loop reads CASRALRGVDTQYF. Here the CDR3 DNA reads TGTGCCAGCAGAGCCTTACGGGGGGTAGATACGCAGTATTTT.

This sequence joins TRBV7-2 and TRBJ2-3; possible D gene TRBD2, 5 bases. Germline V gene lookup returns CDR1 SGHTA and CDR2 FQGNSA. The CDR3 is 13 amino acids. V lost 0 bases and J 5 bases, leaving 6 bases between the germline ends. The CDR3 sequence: CASSLAEGDTQYF. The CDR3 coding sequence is TGTGCCAGCAGCTTAGCTGAGGGAGATACGCAGTATTTT.

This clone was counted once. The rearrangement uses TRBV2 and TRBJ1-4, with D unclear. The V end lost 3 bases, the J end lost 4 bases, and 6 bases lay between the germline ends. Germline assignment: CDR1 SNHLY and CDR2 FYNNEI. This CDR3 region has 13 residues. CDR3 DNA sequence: TGTGCCAGCAGTGAGCGGCTTAATGAAAAACTGTTTTTT. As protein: CASSERLNEKLFF.

In DNA, the CDR3 is TGTGCCAGCAGCGTAGCCCCCACGGACAGGGGGGATGAGCAGTTCTTC. This translates into CASSVAPTDRGDEQFF. The rearrangement joins TRBV9 to TRBJ2-1; the match to TRBD1 covers 10 bases. This CDR3 region has 16 residues. Germline V CDR1 and CDR2: SGDLS, YYNGEE. V lost 0 bases to trimming and J lost 8 bases; unmatched junction nucleotides: 8.